Below, one T cell receptor (beta chain) is given with its context. The data stem from a study of blood T cell repertoires in COVID-19. The CDR3 has 13 amino acids. After removal of 1 base from V and 7 bases from J, the junction contained 3 bases not matched to a gene. Germline lookup yields CDR1 SQVTM and CDR2 ANQGSEA. This table comes from immunoSEQ multiplex PCR, and its TCRdb copy is limited to in-frame clones, with some not included. This table holds roughly 73,000 clones, roughly three quarters found once. The chain combines TRBV29-1 with TRBJ1-2, with 10 nucleotides matching TRBD1. This receptor was identified in a man in his 70s with acute or convalescent COVID-19. The sample consisted of peripheral blood. The CDR3 sequence: CSVEGQGAGGYTF. DNA for the CDR3: TGCAGCGTTGAAGGACAGGGGGCAGGTGGCTACACCTTC.